This T cell receptor (beta chain) was identified during a study of vaccination and CD4 T cells after COVID-19. This clonotype was recorded a few times. Its antigen is still unknown. The CDR3 runs 15 residues. Germline V gene data show CDR1 as LNHDA and CDR2 as SQIVND (reference sequence). V lost 5 bases, J lost 5 bases, and 16 bases lay in between. Treatment described: 10-day PBMC culture with coronavirus spike peptide pools or control peptides (ViraFEST assay). Sequencing of the DNA from cultured CD4+ T cells was carried out with the Oncomine TCR Beta short-read assay. Cultured CD4+ T cells yielded the extracted genomic DNA. Via MiXCR, TCRdb re-called the PCR reads, giving one row per CDR3 protein. Among 16,000 or so distinct CDR3 sequences listed, around two fifths were seen once.

The rearrangement joins TRBV19 to TRBJ2-1; weak D call: TRBD2 (6 bases). This clonotype was obtained from a human donor who had recovered from COVID-19. Source: CD4+ T cells from blood, cultured in vitro, taken after SARS-CoV-2 vaccination. The CDR3 DNA is TGTGCCAGTAGTCCCCGGGACTCCATCAACAATGAGCAGTTCTTC. Its protein is CASSPRDSINNEQFF.